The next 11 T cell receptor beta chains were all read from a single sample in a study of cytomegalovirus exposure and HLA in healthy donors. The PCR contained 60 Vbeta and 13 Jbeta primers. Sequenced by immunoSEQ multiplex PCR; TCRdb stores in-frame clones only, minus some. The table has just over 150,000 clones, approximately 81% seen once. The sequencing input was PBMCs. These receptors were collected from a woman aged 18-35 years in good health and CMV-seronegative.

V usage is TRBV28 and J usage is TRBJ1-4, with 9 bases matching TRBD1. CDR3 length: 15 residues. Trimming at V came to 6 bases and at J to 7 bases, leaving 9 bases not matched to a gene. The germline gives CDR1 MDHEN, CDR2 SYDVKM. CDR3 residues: CASRGTGGAGEKLFF. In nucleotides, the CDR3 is TGTGCCAGCAGGGGTACAGGGGGCGCGGGTGAAAAACTGTTTTTT.

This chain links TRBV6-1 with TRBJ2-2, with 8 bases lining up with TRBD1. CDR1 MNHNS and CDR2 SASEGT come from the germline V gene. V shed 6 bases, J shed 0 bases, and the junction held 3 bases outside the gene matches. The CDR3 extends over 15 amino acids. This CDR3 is CASSPTGANTGELFF. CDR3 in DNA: TGTGCCAGCAGCCCGACAGGGGCGAACACCGGGGAGCTGTTTTTT.

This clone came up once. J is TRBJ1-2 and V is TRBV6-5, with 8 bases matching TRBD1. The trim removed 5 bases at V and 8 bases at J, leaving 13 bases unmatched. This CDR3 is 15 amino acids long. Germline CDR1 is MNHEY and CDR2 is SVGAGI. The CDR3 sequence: CASSGLGTGRRGYTF. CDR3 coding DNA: TGTGCCAGCAGTGGCCTAGGGACAGGCCGACGGGGCTACACCTTC.

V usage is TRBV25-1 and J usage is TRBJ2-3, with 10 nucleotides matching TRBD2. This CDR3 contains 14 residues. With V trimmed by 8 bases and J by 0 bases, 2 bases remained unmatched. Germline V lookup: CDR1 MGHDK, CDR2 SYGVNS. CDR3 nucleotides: TGTGCCAGCGCACTAGCGGGGAGCACAGATACGCAGTATTTT. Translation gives CASALAGSTDTQYF. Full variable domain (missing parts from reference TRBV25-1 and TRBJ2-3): EADIYQTPRYLVIGTGKKITLECSQTMGHDKMYWYQQDPGMELHLIHYSYGVNSTEKGDLSSESTVSRIRTEHFPLTLESARPSHTSQYLCASALAGSTDTQYFGPGTRLTVL.

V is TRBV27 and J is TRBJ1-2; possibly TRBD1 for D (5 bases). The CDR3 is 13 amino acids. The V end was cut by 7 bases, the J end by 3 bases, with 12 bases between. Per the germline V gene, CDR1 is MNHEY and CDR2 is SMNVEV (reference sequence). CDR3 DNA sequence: TGTGCCAGCAAGAGACAGTCGGACTATGGCTACACCTTC. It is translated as CASKRQSDYGYTF.

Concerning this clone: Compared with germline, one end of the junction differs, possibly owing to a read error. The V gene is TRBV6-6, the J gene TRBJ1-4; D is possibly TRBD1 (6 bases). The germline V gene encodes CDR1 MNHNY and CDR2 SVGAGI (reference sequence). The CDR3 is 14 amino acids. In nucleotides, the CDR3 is TGTGCCAGCAGGAGAGGGGGAACTGATGAAAAACTGTTTTTT. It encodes CASRRGGTDEKLFF.

The CDR3 sequence is CASSTMGGRETQYF. DNA for the CDR3: TGCGCCAGCAGCACCATGGGGGGGAGGGAGACCCAGTACTTC. The chain employs TRBV23-1 and TRBJ2-5, with TRBD2 matching over 7 bases. TRBV23-1 has ORF status, its function being uncertain. The CDR3 is 14 residues long. The trim removed 6 bases at V and 5 bases at J, leaving 9 bases unmatched.

The CDR3 region is CASRAGAYTDTQYF. CDR3 DNA: TGTGCCAGCCGAGCGGGGGCCTACACAGATACGCAGTATTTT. The chain is built from TRBV25-1 and TRBJ2-3; 8 positions match TRBD2. Germline V gene data show CDR1 as MGHDK and CDR2 as SYGVNS. Trimming removed 8 bases from V and 2 bases from J; junction bases left unmatched: 6. The CDR3 contains 14 residues.

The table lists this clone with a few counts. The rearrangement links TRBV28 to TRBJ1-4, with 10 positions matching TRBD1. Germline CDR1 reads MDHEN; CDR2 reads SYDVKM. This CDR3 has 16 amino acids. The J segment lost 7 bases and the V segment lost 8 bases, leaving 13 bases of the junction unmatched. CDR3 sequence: CASLGLGTGDSEKLFF. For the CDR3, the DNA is TGTGCCAGCCTAGGACTCGGGACAGGGGATAGTGAAAAACTGTTTTTT.

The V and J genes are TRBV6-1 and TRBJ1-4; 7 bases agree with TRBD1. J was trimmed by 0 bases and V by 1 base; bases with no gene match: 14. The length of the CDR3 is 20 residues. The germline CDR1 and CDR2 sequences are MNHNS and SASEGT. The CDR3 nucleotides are TGTGCCAGCAGTGAAGATATTTTTGGGACAGTCTTTACAACTAATGAAAAACTGTTTTTT. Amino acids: CASSEDIFGTVFTTNEKLFF.

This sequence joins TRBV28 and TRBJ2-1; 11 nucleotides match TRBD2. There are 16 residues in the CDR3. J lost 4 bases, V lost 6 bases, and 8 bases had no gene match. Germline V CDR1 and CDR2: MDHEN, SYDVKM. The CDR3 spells CASSLTGTSGYNEQFF. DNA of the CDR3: TGTGCCAGCAGCCTAACCGGGACTAGCGGATACAATGAGCAGTTCTTC.